The entry that follows covers one TCR beta chain sequence. Its antigen is not known. The replicate PCRs on unsorted PBMC were given 250 to 350 ng DNA, which is 25,000 to 35,000 T cell genomes. Some clones are missing from TCRdb's copy, which holds only in-frame ones; the method was immunoSEQ multiplex PCR. The sample shows 450,000 to 500,000 clones, over 65% of them seen only once. This sample stems from a study of shared clonotypes between healthy human individuals. The CDR3 contains 14 residues. With 5 bases clipped from V and 9 bases from J, the junction kept 6 bases outside the gene matches. Germline loops: CDR1 SEHNR, CDR2 FQNEAQ (reference sequence). Findings and limits, study-wide: Sequencing depth was expected to affect clonotype sharing among donors.

The chain employs TRBV7-9 and TRBJ2-1, with 11 bases that match TRBD2. Sequenced material: PBMCs. This TCR came from a woman between 40 and 55 years old in good health. Some clones in this sample may be carry-over from other donors' samples. CDR3 amino acids: CASSPLAGEGEQFF. The CDR3 DNA reads as TGTGCCAGCAGCCCACTAGCGGGAGAGGGTGAGCAGTTCTTC. Full variable domain (outside the CDR3, taken from reference TRBV7-9 and TRBJ2-1): DTGVSQNPRHKITKRGQNVTFRCDPISEHNRLYWYRQTLGQGPEFLTYFQNEAQLEKSRLLSDRFSAERPKGSFSTLEIQRTEQGDSAMYLCASSPLAGEGEQFFGPGTRLTVL.